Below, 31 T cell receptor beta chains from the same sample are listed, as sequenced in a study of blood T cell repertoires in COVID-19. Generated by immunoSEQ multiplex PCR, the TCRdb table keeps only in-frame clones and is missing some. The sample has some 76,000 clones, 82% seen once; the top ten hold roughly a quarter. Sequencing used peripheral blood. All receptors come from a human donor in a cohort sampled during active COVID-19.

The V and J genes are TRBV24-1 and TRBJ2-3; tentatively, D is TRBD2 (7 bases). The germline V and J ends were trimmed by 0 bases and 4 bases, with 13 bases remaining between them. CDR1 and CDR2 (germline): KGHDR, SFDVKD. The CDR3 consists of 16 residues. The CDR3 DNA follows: TGTGCCACCAGTGATTTGGGCGGGGGCACGGCAGATACGCAGTATTTT. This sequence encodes CATSDLGGGTADTQYF.

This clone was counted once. DNA of the CDR3: TGTGCCAGCAGCTTAGGGGGGCCGCGGGCCACTGAAGCTTTCTTT. This encodes CASSLGGPRATEAFF. This sequence joins TRBV11-3 and TRBJ1-1, with a weak D call TRBD1 (6 bases). The length of the CDR3 is 15 residues. CDR1 is SGHNT, CDR2 YENEEA, per germline. Trimming cost V 1 base and J 4 bases, with 13 bases left between them.

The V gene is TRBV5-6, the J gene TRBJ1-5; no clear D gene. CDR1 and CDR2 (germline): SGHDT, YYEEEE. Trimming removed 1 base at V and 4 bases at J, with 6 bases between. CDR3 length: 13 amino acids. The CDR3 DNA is TGTGCCAGCAGCTTGAGCCGAAATCAGCCCCAGCATTTT. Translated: CASSLSRNQPQHF.

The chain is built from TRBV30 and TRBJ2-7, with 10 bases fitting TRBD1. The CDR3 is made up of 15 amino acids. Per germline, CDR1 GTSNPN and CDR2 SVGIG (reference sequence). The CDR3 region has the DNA TGTGCGTACGAAAATCCGGGACAGGGGTTCTACGAGCAGTACTTC. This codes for CAYENPGQGFYEQYF.

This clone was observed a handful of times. This CDR3 reads CASSSGGSSYEQYF. In nucleotides, the CDR3 is TGTGCCAGTAGTTCCGGCGGGAGCTCCTACGAGCAGTACTTC. The V and J genes are TRBV19 and TRBJ2-7; TRBD2 aligns across 7 bases. Germline V lookup: CDR1 LNHDA, CDR2 SQIVND (reference sequence). J was trimmed by 0 bases and V by 5 bases; bases with no gene match: 4. The CDR3 has 14 residues.

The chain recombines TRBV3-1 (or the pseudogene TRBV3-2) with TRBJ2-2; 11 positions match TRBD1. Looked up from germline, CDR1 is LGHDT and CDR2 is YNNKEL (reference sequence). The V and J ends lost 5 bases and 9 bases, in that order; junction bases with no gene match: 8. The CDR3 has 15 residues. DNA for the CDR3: TGTGCCAGCAGCACTCGGACAGGGGGCTATCGGGAGCTGTTTTTT. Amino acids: CASSTRTGGYRELFF.

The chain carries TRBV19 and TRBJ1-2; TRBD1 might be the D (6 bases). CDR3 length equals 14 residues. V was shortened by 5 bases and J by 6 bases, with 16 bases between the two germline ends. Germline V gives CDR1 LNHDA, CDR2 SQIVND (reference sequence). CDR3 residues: CASSHPDRIHGYTF. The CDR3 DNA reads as TGTGCCAGTAGTCACCCCGACAGGATCCATGGCTACACCTTC.

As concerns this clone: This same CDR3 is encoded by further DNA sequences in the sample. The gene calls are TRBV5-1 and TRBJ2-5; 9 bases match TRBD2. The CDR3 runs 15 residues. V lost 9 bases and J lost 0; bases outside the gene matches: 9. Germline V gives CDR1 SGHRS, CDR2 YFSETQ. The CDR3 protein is CATQRAGGDQETQYF. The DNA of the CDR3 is TGCGCCACCCAAAGGGCGGGGGGGGACCAAGAGACCCAGTACTTC. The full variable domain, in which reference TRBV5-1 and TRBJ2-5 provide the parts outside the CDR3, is KAGVTQTPRYLIKTRGQQVTLSCSPISGHRSVSWYQQTPGQGLQFLFEYFSETQRNKGNFPGRFSGRQFSNSRSEMNVSTLELGDSALYLCATQRAGGDQETQYFGPGTRLLVL.

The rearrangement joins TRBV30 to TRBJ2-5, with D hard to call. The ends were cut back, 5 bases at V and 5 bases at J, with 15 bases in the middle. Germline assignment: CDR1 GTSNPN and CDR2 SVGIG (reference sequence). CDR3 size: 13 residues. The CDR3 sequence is CAWGFADMETQYF. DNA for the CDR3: TGTGCCTGGGGTTTTGCTGACATGGAGACCCAGTACTTC.

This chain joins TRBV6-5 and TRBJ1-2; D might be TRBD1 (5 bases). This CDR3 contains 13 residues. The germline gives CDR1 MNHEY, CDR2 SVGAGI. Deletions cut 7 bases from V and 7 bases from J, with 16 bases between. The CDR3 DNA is TGTGCCAGCACCGACCCTCCTAGGGGTGGCTACACCTTC. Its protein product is CASTDPPRGGYTF.

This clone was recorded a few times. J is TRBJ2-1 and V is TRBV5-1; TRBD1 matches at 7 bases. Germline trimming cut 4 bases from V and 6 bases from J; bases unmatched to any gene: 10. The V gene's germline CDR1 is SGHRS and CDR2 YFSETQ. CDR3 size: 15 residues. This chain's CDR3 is CASSRQGLASNEQFF. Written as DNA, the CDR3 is TGCGCCAGCAGCCGACAGGGTTTGGCCTCCAATGAGCAGTTCTTC.

The CDR3 protein is CASQTPGTDPHEQYF. The CDR3 nucleotides are TGTGCCAGCCAAACCCCGGGGACAGATCCCCACGAGCAGTACTTC. V usage is TRBV19 and J usage is TRBJ2-7, with 7 positions matching TRBD1. The junction had 16 bases not matched to a gene; V was cut back by 9 bases and J by 5 bases. CDR3 length: 15 residues. Germline loops: CDR1 LNHDA, CDR2 SQIVND (reference sequence).

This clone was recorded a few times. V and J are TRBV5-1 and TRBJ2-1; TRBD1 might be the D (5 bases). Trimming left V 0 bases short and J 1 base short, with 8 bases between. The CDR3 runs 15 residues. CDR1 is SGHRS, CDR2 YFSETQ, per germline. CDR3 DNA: TGCGCCAGCAGCTTGGTGACAGAGTCCTACAATGAGCAGTTCTTC. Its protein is CASSLVTESYNEQFF.

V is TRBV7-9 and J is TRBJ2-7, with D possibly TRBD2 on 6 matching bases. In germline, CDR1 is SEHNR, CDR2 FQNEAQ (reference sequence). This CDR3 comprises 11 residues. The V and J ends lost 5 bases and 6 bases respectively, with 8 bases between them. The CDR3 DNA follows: TGTGCCAGCAGCCGGGGGTTCGAGCAGTACTTC. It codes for CASSRGFEQYF.

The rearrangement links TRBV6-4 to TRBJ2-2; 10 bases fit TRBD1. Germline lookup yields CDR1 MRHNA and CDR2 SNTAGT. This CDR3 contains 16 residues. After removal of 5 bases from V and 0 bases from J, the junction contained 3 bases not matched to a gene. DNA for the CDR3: TGTGCCAGCAGTAGGGGGACAGGGGCGAACACCGGGGAGCTGTTTTTT. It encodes CASSRGTGANTGELFF.

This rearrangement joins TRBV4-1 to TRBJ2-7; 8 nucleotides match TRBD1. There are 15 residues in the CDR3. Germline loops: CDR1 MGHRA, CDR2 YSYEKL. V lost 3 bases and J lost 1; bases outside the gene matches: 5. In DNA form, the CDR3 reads TGCGCCAGCAGCCATGGACAGGGCTTTTCCTACGAGCAGTACTTC. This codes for CASSHGQGFSYEQYF.

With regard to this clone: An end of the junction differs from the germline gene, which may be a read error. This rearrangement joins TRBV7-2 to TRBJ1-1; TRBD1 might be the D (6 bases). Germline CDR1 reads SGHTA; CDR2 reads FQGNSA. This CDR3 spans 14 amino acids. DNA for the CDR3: TGTGCCAGCAGCTTAACCAACCGGGACACCGAAGCTTTCTTT. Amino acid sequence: CASSLTNRDTEAFF.

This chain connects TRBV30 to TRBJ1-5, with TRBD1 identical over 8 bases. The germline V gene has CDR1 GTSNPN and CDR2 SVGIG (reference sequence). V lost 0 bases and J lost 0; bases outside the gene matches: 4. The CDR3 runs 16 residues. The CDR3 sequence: CAWSVGQGHSNQPQHF. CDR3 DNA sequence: TGTGCCTGGAGTGTCGGACAGGGTCATAGCAATCAGCCCCAGCATTTT. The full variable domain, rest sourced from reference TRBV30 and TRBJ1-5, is SQTIHQWPATLVQPVGSPLSLECTVEGTSNPNLYWYRQAAGRGLQLLFYSVGIGQISSEVPQNLSASRPQDRQFILSSKKLLLSDSGFYLCAWSVGQGHSNQPQHFGDGTRLSIL.

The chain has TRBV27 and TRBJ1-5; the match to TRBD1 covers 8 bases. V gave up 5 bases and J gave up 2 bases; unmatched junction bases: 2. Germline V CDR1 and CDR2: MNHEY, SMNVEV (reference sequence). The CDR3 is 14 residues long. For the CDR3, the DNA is TGTGCCAGCAGTCCGGACAGGGGCAATCAGCCCCAGCATTTT. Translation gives CASSPDRGNQPQHF.

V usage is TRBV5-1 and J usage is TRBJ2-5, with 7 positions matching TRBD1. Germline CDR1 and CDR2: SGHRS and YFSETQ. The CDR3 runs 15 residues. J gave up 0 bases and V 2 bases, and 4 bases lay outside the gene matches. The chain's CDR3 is CASSFRQGHQETQYF. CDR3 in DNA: TGCGCCAGCAGCTTTCGACAGGGCCACCAAGAGACCCAGTACTTC.

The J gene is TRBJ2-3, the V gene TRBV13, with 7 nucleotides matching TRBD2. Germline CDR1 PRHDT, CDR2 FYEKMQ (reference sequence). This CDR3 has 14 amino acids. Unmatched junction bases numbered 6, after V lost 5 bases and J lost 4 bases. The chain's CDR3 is CASSRGGVPDTQYF. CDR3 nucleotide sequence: TGTGCCAGCAGCCGTGGGGGGGTACCAGATACGCAGTATTTT. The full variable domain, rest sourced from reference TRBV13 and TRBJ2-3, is AAGVIQSPRHLIKEKRETATLKCYPIPRHDTVYWYQQGPGQDPQFLISFYEKMQSDKGSIPDRFSAQQFSDYHSELNMSSLELGDSALYFCASSRGGVPDTQYFGPGTRLTVL.

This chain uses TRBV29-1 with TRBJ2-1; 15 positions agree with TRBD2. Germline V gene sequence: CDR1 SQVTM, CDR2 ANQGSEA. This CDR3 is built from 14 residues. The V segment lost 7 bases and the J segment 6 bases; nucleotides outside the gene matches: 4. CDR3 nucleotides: TGCAGCGCCGGACTAGCGGGGGGGTTCAATGAGCAGTTCTTC. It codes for CSAGLAGGFNEQFF.

CDR3: CASSPDRGESPLHF. CDR3 DNA sequence: TGTGCCAGCTCACCCGATCGCGGGGAATCACCCCTCCACTTT. The chain carries TRBV18 and TRBJ1-6; D remains ambiguous. CDR3 size: 14 residues. The germline gives CDR1 KGHSH, CDR2 LQKENI. V was clipped by 3 bases and J by 10 bases, with 13 bases between them.

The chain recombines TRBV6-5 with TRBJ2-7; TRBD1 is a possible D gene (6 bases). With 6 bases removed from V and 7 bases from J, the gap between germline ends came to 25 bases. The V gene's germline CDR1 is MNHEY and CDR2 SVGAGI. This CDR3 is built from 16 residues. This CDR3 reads CASSYAGQGQFREQYF. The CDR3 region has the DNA TGTGCCAGCAGCTACGCCGGTCAGGGACAATTCCGAGAGCAGTACTTC.

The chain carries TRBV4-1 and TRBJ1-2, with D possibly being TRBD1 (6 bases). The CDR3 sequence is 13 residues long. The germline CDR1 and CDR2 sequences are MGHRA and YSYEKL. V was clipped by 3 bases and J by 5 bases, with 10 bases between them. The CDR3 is CASSQDRNYGYTF. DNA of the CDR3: TGCGCCAGCAGCCAGGACAGAAATTATGGCTACACCTTC.

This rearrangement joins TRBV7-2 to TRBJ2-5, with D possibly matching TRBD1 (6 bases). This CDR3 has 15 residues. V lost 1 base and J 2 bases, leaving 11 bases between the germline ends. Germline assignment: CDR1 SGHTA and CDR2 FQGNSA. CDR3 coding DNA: TGTGCCAGCAGCTTAGGGGGGCGCAGACAAGAGACCCAGTACTTC. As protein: CASSLGGRRQETQYF.

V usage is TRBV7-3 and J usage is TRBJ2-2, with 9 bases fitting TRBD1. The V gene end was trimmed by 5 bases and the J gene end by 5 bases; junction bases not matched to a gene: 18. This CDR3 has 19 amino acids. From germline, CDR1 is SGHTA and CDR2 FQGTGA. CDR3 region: CASSAGGYWGQGGTGELFF. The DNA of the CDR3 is TGTGCCAGCAGCGCCGGCGGATATTGGGGACAGGGCGGAACCGGGGAGCTGTTTTTT.

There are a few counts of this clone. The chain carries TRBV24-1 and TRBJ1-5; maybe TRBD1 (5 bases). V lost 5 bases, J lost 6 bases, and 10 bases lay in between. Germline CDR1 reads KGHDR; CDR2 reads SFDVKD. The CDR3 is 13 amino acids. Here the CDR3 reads CATSGPGLQPQHF. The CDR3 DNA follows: TGTGCCACCAGTGGGCCAGGGCTTCAGCCCCAGCATTTT.

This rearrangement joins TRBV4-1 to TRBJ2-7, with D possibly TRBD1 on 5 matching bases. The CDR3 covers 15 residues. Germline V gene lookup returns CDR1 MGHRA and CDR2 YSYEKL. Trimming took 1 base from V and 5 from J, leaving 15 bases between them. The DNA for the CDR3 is TGCGCCAGCAGCCAAGCGGATAGCAGGGCTGACGAGCAGTACTTC. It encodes CASSQADSRADEQYF.

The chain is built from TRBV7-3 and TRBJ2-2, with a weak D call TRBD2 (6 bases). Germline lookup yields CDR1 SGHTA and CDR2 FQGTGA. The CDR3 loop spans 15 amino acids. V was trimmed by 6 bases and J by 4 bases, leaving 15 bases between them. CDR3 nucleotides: TGTGCCAGCAGAATTCCGGCCGGGGGCACCGGGGAGCTGTTTTTT. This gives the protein CASRIPAGGTGELFF.

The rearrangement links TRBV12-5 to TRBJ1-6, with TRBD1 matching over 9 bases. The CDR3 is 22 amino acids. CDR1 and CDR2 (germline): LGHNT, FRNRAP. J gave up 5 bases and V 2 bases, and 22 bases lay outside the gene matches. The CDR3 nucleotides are TGTGCTAGTGGTTTGACCATTCAAGGGACAGGGAAGACCCGTTTGAATAATTCACCCCTCCACTTT. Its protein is CASGLTIQGTGKTRLNNSPLHF.